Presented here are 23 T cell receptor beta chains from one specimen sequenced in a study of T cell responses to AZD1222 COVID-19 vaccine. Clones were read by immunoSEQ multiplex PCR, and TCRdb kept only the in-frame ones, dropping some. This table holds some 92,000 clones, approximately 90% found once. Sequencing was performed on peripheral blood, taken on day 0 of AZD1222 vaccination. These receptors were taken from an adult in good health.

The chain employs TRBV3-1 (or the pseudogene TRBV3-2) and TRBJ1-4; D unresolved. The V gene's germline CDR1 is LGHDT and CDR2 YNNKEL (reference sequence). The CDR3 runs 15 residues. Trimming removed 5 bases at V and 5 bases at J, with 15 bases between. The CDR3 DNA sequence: TGTGCCAGCAGCTCCCTCGGACGGGCGAATGAAAAACTGTTTTTT. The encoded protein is CASSSLGRANEKLFF.

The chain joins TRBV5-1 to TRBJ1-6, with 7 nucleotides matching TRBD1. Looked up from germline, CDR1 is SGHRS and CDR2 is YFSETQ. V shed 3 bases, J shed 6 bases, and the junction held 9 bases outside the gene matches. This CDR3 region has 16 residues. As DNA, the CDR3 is TGCGCCAGCAGCTACTCCGGGACAGCCCTTAATTCACCCCTCCACTTT. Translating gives CASSYSGTALNSPLHF.

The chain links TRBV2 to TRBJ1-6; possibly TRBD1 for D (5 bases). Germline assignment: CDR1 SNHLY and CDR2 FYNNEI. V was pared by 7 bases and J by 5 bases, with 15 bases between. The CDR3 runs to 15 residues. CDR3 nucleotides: TGTGCCAGCAAACTAGACAGAACCAATAATTCACCCCTCCACTTT. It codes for CASKLDRTNNSPLHF.

The chain's CDR3 is CASSPREGTTEAFF. DNA for the CDR3: TGTGCCAGCAGCCCGCGGGAGGGTACCACTGAAGCTTTCTTT. The chain carries TRBV6-2 or TRBV6-3 and TRBJ1-1; D gene ambiguous. The CDR3 extends over 14 amino acids. The V gene's germline CDR1 is MNHEY and CDR2 SVGEGT. V lost 6 bases and J 4 bases, leaving 15 bases between the germline ends.

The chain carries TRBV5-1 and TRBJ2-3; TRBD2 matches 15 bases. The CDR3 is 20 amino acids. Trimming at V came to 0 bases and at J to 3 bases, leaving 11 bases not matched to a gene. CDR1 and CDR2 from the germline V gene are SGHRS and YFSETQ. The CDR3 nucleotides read TGCGCCAGCAGCTTGGTCCCCTCCGGACTAGCGGGGGGGAGGACAGATACGCAGTATTTT. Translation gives CASSLVPSGLAGGRTDTQYF.

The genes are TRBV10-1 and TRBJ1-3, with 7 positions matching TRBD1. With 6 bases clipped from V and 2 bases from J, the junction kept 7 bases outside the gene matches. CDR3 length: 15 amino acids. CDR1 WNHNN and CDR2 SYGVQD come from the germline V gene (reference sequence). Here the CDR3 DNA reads TGCGCCAGCAGCCCCCTCGGACAGGCTGGAAACACCATATATTTT. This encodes CASSPLGQAGNTIYF.

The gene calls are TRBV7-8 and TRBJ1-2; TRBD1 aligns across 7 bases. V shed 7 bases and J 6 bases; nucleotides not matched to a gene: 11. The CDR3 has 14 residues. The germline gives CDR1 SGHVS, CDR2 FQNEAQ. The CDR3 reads CASKNPGTADGYTF. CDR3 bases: TGTGCCAGCAAAAACCCGGGGACAGCCGATGGCTACACCTTC.

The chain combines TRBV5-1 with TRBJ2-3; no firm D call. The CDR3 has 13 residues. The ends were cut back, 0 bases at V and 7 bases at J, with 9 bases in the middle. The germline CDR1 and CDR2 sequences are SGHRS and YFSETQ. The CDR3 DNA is TGCGCCAGCAGCTTGGAGTCGGGCTATACGCAGTATTTT. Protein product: CASSLESGYTQYF.

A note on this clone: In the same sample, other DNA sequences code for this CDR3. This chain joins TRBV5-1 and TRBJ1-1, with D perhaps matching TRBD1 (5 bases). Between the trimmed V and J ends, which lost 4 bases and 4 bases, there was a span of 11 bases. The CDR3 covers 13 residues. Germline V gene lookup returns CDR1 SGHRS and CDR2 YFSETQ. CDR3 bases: TGCGCCAGCAGCCAGGGAGCGGGCACTGAAGCTTTCTTT. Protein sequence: CASSQGAGTEAFF.

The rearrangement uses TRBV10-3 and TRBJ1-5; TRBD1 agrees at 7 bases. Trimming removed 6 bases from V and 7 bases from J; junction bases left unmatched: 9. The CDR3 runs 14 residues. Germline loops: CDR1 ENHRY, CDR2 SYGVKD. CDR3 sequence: CAIRSTGDGQPQHF. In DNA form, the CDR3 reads TGTGCCATCAGGTCTACAGGGGATGGACAGCCCCAGCATTTT.

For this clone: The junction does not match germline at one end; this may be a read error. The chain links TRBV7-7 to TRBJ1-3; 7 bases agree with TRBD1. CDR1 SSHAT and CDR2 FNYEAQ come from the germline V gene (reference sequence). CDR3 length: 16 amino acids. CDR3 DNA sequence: TGTGCTAGCAGTTCCGGTGACAGGGCTGGTGGAAACACCATATATTTT. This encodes CASSSGDRAGGNTIYF.

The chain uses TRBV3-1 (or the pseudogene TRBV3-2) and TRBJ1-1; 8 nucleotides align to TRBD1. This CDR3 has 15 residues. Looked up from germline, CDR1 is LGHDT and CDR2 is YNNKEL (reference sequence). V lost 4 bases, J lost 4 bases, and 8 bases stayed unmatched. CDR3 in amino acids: CASSPGQGAGTEAFF. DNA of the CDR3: TGTGCCAGCAGCCCTGGGCAGGGGGCGGGCACTGAAGCTTTCTTT.

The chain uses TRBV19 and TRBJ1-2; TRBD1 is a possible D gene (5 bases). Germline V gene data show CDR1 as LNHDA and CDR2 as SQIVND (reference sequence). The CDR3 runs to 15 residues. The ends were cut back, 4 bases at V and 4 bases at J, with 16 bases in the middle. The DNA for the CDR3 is TGTGCCAGTAGTAGGGGACCGGGCTTCGGCTATGGCTACACCTTC. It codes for CASSRGPGFGYGYTF.

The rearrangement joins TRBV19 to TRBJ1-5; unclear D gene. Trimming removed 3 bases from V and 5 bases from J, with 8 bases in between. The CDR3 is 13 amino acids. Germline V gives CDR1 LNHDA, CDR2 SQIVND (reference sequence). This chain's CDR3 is CASSIWLDQPQHF. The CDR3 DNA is TGTGCCAGTAGTATTTGGCTTGATCAGCCCCAGCATTTT.

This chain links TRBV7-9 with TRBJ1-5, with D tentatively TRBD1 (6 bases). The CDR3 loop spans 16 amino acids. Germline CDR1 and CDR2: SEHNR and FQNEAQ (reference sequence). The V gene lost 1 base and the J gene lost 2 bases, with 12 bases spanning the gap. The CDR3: CASSLGVGGGNQPQHF. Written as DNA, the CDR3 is TGTGCCAGCAGCTTAGGTGTAGGGGGTGGCAATCAGCCCCAGCATTTT. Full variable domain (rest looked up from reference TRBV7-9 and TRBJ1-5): DTGVSQNPRHKITKRGQNVTFRCDPISEHNRLYWYRQTLGQGPEFLTYFQNEAQLEKSRLLSDRFSAERPKGSFSTLEIQRTEQGDSAMYLCASSLGVGGGNQPQHFGDGTRLSIL.

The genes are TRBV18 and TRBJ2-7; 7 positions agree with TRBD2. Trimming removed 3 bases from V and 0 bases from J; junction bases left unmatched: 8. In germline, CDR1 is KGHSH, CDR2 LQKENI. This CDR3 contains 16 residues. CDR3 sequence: CASSPAGTMSSYEQYF. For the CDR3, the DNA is TGTGCCAGCTCACCGGCAGGGACTATGAGCTCCTACGAGCAGTACTTC.

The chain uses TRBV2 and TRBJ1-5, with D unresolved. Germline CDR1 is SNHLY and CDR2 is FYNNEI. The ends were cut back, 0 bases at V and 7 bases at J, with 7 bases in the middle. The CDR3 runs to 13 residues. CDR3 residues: CASSEAGRQPQHF. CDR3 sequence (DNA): TGTGCCAGCAGTGAAGCAGGCAGGCAGCCCCAGCATTTT. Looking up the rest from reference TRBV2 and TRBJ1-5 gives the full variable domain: EPEVTQTPSHQVTQMGQEVILRCVPISNHLYFYWYRQILGQKVEFLVSFYNNEISEKSEIFDDQFSVERPDGSNFTLKIRSTKLEDSAMYFCASSEAGRQPQHFGDGTRLSIL.

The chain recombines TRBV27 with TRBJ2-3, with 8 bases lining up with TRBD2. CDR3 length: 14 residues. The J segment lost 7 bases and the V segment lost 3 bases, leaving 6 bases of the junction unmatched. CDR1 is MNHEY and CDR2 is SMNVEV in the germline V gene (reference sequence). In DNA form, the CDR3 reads TGTGCCAGCAGTTTTACCGGGACTAGGTATACGCAGTATTTT. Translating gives CASSFTGTRYTQYF.

The CDR3 spells CASSFLRNQPQHF. CDR3 coding DNA: TGTGCCAGCAGCTTTCTAAGGAATCAGCCCCAGCATTTT. This chain joins TRBV11-2 and TRBJ1-5, with unresolved D. The germline V gene encodes CDR1 SGHAT and CDR2 FQNNGV. This CDR3 region has 13 residues. V gave up 3 bases and J gave up 4 bases, with 7 bases separating them.

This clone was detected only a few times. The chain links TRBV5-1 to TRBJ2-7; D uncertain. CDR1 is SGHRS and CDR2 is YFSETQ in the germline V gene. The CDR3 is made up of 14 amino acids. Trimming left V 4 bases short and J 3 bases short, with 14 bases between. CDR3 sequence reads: CASSLGATNYEQYF. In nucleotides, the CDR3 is TGCGCCAGCAGCCTCGGAGCTACCAACTACGAGCAGTACTTC.

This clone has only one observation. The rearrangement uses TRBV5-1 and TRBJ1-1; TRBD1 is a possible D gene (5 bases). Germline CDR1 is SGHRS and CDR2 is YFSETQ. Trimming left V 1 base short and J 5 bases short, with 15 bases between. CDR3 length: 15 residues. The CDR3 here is CASSLTRDGQTEAFF. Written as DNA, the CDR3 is TGCGCCAGCAGCTTGACCCGGGACGGTCAAACTGAAGCTTTCTTT.

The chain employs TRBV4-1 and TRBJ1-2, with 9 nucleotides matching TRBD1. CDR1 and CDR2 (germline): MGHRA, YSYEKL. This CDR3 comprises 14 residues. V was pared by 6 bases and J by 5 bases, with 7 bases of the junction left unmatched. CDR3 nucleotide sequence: TGCGCCAGCAGACAACAGGGGGCGCGGTATGGCTACACCTTC. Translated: CASRQQGARYGYTF.

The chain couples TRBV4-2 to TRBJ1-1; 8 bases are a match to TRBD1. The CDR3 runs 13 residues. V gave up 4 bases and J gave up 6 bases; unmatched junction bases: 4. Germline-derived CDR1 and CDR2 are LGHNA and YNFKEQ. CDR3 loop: CASSLAGGPEAFF. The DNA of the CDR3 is TGTGCCAGCAGCCTGGCAGGGGGCCCTGAAGCTTTCTTT.